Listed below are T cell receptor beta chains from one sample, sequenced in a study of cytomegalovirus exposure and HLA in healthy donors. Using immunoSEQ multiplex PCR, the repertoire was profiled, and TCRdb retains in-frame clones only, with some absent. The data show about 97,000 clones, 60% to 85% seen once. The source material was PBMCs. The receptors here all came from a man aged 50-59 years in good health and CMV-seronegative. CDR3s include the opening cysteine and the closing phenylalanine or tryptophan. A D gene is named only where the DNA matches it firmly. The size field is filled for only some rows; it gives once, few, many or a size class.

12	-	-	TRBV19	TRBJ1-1	TGTGCCAGTAGTACCCAGGGCGCTGAAGCTTTCTTT	CASSTQGAEAFF
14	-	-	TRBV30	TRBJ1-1	TGTGCCTGGAGTGTACCAGGGGTCAACACTGAAGCTTTCTTT	CAWSVPGVNTEAFF
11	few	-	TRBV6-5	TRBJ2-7	TGTGCCAGCAGCCAGAGGTACGAGCAGTACTTC	CASSQRYEQYF
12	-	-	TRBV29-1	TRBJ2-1	TGCAGCGCAGAACCCTCCTACAATGAGCAGTTCTTC	CSAEPSYNEQFF
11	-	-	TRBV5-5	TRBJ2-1	TGTGCCAGCCGAAAAAGCGGTGAGCAGTTCTTC	CASRKSGEQFF
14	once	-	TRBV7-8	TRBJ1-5	TGTGCCAGCAGCTTAAACAGGGGCAATCAGCCCCAGCATTTT	CASSLNRGNQPQHF
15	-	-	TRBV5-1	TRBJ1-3	TGCGCCAGCAGCTTGTCGGCCCAAACGGGGAACACCATATATTTT	CASSLSAQTGNTIYF
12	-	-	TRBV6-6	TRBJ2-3	TGTGCCAGCAGCCGGGAGAGAGATACGCAGTATTTT	CASSRERDTQYF
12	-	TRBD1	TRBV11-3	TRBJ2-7	TGTGCCAGCAGCTTATCACAGGGGGTGCAGTACTTC	CASSLSQGVQYF
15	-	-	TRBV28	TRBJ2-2	TGTGCCAGCAGCCCCCGTAGCGCGAACACCGGGGAGCTGTTTTTT	CASSPRSANTGELFF
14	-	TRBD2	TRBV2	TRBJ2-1	TGTGCCAGCAGCCGGACTAGCGGGGGCAATGAGCAGTTCTTC	CASSRTSGGNEQFF
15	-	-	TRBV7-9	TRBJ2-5	TGTGCCAGCAGCTTCGGAACAGGGCCGCAAGAGACCCAGTACTTC	CASSFGTGPQETQYF
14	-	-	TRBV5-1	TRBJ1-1	TGCGCCAGCAGCCTTTGGGGGGGGAACACTGAAGCTTTCTTT	CASSLWGGNTEAFF
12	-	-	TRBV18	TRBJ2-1	TGTGCCAGCTCACCCCCTCGTAATGAGCAGTTCTTC	CASSPPRNEQFF
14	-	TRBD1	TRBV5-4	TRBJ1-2	TGTGCCAGCTCCGGACAGGGGGCTTACTATGGCTACACCTTC	CASSGQGAYYGYTF
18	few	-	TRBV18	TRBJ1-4	TGTGCCAGCTCACCACAGTCCTTTCAAGGGGCAACTAATGAAAAACTGTTTTTT	CASSPQSFQGATNEKLFF
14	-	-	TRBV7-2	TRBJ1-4	TGTGCCAGCAGCCCCGGGACTGACTCTGAAAAACTGTTTTTT	CASSPGTDSEKLFF
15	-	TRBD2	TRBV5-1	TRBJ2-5	TGCGCCAGCAGCTTGGCGGCGGGAGGGGGAGAGACCCAGTACTTC	CASSLAAGGGETQYF
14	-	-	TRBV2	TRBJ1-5	TGTGCCAGCAGTGCTCAGGGTCCCAATCAGCCCCAGCATTTT	CASSAQGPNQPQHF
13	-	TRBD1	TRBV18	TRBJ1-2	TGTGCCAGCTCACCAGGCAGGGGGAATGGCTACACCTTC	CASSPGRGNGYTF
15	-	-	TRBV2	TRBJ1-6	TGTGCCAGCAGTGAAAGGGTCAGGGCAAATTCACCCCTCCACTTT	CASSERVRANSPLHF
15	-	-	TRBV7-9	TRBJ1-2	TGTGCCAGCAGCTTAGCGGCAGGAACAAACTATGGCTACACCTTC	CASSLAAGTNYGYTF
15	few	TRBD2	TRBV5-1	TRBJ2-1	TGCGCCAGCAGCCTAGTAGCGGGAGGGCGGAATGAGCAGTTCTTC	CASSLVAGGRNEQFF
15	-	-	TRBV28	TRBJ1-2	TGTGCCAGCAGTTTATCCAGGGGTGCTAACTATGGCTACACCTTC	CASSLSRGANYGYTF
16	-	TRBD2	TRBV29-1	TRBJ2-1	TGCAGCGTTGAATCATTTCGGTATCTAGCGGCCAATGAGCAGTTCTTC	CSVESFRYLAANEQFF
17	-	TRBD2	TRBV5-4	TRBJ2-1	TGTGCCAGCAGCTTACAAAATCTAGCGGGAGGACACAATGAGCAGTTCTTC	CASSLQNLAGGHNEQFF
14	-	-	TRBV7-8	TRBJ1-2	TGTGCCAGCAGTTGGGGGGGGGTCAACTATGGCTACACCTTC	CASSWGGVNYGYTF
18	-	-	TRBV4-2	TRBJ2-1	TGTGCCAGCAGCCAAGAGGCCCCCCGGAGGCTGGGGAACAATGAGCAGTTCTTC	CASSQEAPRRLGNNEQFF
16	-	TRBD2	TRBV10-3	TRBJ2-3	TGTGCCATCAGTGAGATGGCGGGGGGGATCACAGATACGCAGTATTTT	CAISEMAGGITDTQYF
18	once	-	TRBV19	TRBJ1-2	TGTGCCAGCGCCGCGACAGGTTCCCTTCGGGAGGCTAACTATGGCTACACCTTC	CASAATGSLREANYGYTF
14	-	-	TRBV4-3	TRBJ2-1	TGCGCCAGCAGCCAAATAATCTCGGGAAATGAGCAGTTCTTC	CASSQIISGNEQFF
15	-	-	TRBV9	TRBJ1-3	TGTGCCAGCAGCGTAGGGACAGCTACTGGAAACACCATATATTTT	CASSVGTATGNTIYF
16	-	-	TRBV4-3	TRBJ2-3	TGCGCCAGCAGCCAAGATTTCCCGCTAGTCCCAGATACGCAGTATTTT	CASSQDFPLVPDTQYF
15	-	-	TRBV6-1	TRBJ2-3	TGTGCCAGCACGAGGAGCCCGGAGGTGTCGGATACGCAGTATTTT	CASTRSPEVSDTQYF
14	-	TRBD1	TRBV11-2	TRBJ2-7	TGTGCCAGCAGCCACGGGACAGGGACCTACGAGCAGTACTTC	CASSHGTGTYEQYF
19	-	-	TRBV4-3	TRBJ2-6	TGCGCCAGCAGCCAAGATTGGAACAGGGTAAACTCTGGGGCCAACGTCCTGACTTTC	CASSQDWNRVNSGANVLTF
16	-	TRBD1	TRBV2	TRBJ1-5	TGTGCCAGCAGTCCGCTTGGGACAGGGGTCAGCCGGCCCCAGCATTTT	CASSPLGTGVSRPQHF
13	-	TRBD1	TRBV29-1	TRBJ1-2	TGCAGCGCCGATGGACAGGGGAACTATGGCTACACCTTC	CSADGQGNYGYTF
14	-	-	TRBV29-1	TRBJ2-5	TGCAGCACTCGAGTAGATTTTAGTCGAGAGACCCAGTACTTC	CSTRVDFSRETQYF
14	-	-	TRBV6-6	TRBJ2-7	-	CASSSSGQGREQYF
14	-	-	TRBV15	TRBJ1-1	TGTGCCACCAGCAGAGTCCGGGTTGGCACTGAAGCTTTCTTT	CATSRVRVGTEAFF
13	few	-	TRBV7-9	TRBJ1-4	TGTGCCAGCAGCTTTGGGGGGAATGAAAAACTGTTTTTT	CASSFGGNEKLFF
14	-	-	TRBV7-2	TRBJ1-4	TGTGCCAGCAGCTACCCTGGTGAGGATGAAAAACTGTTTTTT	CASSYPGEDEKLFF
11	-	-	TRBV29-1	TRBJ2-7	TGCAGCGTTGAAGAACGCAGCGAGCAGTACTTC	CSVEERSEQYF
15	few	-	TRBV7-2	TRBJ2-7	TGTGCCAGCAGCTTAGTAGTCGGGAGCTCCTACGAGCAGTACTTC	CASSLVVGSSYEQYF
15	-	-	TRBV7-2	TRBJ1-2	TGTGCCAGCAGCTTTGGGGGCGGCGGGCGCTATGGCTACACCTTC	CASSFGGGGRYGYTF
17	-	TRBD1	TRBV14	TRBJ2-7	TGTGCCAGCAGCCTGAAACCCCAGAGGACAGGCTCCTACGAGCAGTACTTC	CASSLKPQRTGSYEQYF
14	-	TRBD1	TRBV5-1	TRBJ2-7	TGCGCCAGCAGCTTGGGTGGACAGGGCTACGAGCAGTACTTC	CASSLGGQGYEQYF
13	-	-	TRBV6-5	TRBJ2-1	TGTGCCAGCGTGGGGGGGGGCCTATATGAGCAGTTCTTC	CASVGGGLYEQFF
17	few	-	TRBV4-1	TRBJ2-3	TGCGCCAGCAGCCAAGAAAACAGAGCCGGGGGAGGAGATACGCAGTATTTT	CASSQENRAGGGDTQYF